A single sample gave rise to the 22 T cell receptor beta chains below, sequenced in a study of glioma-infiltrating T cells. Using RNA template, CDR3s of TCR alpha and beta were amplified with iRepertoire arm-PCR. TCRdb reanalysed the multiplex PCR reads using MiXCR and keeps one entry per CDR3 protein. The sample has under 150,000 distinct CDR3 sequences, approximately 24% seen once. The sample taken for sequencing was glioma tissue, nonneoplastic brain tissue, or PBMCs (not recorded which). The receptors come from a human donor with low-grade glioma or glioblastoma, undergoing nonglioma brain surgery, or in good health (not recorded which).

CDR3 coding DNA: TGTGCCAGCAGCTTAGCCAGGGGGATGTCAGATACGCAGTATTTT. This gives the protein CASSLARGMSDTQYF. The chain couples TRBV5-8 to TRBJ2-3; 7 bases map to TRBD1. J lost 4 bases, V lost 2 bases, and 7 bases had no gene match. The CDR3 contains 15 residues. Germline V gene lookup returns CDR1 SGHTS and CDR2 YDEGEE.

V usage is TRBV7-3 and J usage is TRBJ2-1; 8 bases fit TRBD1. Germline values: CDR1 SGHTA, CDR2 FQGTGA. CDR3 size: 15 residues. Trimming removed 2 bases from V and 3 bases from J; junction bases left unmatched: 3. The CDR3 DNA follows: TGTGCCAGCAGCTTACGACAGGGGCGCTACAATGAGCAGTTCTTC. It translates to CASSLRQGRYNEQFF.

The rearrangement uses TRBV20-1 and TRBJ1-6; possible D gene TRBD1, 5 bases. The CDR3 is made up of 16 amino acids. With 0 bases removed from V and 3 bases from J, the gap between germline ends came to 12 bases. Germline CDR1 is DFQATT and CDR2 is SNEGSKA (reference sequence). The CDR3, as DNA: TGCAGTGCTAGAGATCTGGACAAGATCTATAATTCACCCCTCCACTTT. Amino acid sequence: CSARDLDKIYNSPLHF.

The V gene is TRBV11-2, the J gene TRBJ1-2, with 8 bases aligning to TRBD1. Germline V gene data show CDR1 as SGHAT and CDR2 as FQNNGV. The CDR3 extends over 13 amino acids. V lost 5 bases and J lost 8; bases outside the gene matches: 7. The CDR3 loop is CASSRTGYGGYTF. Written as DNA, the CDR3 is TGTGCCAGCAGCCGGACAGGGTATGGGGGCTACACCTTC. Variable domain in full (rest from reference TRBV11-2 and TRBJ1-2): EAGVAQSPRYKIIEKRQSVAFWCNPISGHATLYWYQQILGQGPKLLIQFQNNGVVDDSQLPKDRFSAERLKGVDSTLKIQPAKLEDSAVYLCASSRTGYGGYTFGSGTRLTVV.

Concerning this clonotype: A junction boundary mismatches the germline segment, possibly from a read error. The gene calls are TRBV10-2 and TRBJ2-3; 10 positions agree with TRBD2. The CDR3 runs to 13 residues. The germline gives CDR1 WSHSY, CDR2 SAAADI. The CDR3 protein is CAISAGLADTQYF. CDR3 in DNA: TGTGCCATCAGTGCGGGACTAGCGGATACGCAGTATTTT.

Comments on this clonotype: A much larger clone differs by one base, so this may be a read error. CDR3 in DNA: TGTGCCAGCGGGGGAGACACCTATGGCTACACCTTC. Protein: CASGGDTYGYTF. The rearrangement joins TRBV6-1 to TRBJ1-2, with D perhaps TRBD1 (5 bases). V shed 8 bases and J shed 4 bases, with 11 bases lying between them. CDR3 size: 12 residues. The germline CDR1 and CDR2 sequences are MNHNS and SASEGT.

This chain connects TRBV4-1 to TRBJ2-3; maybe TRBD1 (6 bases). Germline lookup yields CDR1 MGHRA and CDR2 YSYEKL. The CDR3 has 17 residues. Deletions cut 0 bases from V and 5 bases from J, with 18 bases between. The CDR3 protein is CASSQEGQGITIDTQYF. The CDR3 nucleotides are TGCGCCAGCAGCCAAGAGGGGCAGGGGATAACGATAGATACGCAGTATTTT.

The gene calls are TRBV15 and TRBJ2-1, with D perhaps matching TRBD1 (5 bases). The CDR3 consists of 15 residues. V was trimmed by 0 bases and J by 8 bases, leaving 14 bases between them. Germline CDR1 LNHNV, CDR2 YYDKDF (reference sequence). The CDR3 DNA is TGTGCCACCAGCAGAGACAGGATGGGGCCCCATGAGCAGTTCTTC. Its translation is CATSRDRMGPHEQFF.

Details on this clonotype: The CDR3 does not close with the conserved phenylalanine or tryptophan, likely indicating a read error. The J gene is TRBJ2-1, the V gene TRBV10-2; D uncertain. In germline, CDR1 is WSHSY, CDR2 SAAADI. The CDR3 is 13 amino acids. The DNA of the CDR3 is TGTGCCAGCAGTTACTTGTTAGGGAATGAGCAGTTCTTA. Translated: CASSYLLGNEQFL.

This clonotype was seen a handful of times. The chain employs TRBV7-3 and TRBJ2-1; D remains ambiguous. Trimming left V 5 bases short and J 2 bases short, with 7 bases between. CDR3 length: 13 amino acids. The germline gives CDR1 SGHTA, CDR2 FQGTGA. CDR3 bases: TGTGCCAGCAGCAACCCAGCCTACAATGAGCAGTTCTTC. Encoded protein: CASSNPAYNEQFF.

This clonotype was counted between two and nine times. The CDR3 sequence is CASSVEGQGHTGELFF. CDR3 nucleotide sequence: TGTGCCAGCAGCGTAGAGGGACAGGGTCACACCGGGGAGCTGTTTTTT. The chain couples TRBV6-1 to TRBJ2-2; 9 bases line up with TRBD1. The germline V gene encodes CDR1 MNHNS and CDR2 SASEGT. With V trimmed by 6 bases and J by 3 bases, 8 bases remained unmatched. CDR3 size: 16 residues.

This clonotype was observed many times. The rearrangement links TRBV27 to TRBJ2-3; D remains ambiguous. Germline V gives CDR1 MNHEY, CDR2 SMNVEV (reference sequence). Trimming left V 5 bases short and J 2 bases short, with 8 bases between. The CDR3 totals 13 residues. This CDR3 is CASSLLTTDTQYF. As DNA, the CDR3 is TGTGCCAGCAGTCTCCTTACCACAGATACGCAGTATTTT.

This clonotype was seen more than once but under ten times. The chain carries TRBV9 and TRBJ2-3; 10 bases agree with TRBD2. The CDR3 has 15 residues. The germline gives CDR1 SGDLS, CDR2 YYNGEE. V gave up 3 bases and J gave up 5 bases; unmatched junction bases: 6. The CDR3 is CASSAERGGRDTQYF. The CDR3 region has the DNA TGTGCCAGCAGCGCGGAGCGGGGGGGCCGAGATACGCAGTATTTT.

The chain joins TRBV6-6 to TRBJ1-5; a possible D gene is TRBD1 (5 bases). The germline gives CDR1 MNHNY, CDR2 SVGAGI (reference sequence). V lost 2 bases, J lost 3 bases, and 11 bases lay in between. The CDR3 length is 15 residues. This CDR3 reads CASSYEGTVNQPQHF. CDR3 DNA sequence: TGTGCCAGCAGTTACGAGGGGACGGTCAATCAGCCCCAGCATTTT.

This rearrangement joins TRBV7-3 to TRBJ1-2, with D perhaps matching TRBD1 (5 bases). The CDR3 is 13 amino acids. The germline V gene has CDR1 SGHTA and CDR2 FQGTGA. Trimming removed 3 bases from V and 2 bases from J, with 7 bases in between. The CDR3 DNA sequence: TGTGCCAGCAGCTTGGGACCGAACTATGGCTACACCTTC. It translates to CASSLGPNYGYTF.

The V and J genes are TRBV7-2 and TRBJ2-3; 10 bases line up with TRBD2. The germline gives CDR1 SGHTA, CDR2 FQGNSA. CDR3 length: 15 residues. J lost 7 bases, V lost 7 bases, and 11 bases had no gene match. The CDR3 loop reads CASNARTSGGHTQYF. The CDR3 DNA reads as TGTGCCAGCAACGCTAGGACTAGCGGAGGTCATACGCAGTATTTT.

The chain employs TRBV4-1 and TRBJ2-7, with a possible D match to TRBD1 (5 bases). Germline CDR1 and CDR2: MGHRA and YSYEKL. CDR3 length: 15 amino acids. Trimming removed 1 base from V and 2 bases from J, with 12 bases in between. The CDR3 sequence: CASSQAQGPTYEQYV. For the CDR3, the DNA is TGCGCCAGCAGCCAAGCGCAGGGCCCAACCTACGAGCAGTACGTC.

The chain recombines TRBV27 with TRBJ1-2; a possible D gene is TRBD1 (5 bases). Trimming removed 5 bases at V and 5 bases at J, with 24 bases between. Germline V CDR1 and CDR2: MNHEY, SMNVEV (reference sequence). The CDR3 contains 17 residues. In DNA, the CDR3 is TGTGCCAGCAGTGCCCCGCCGGGTCGGGGCCTAGGATATGGCTACACCTTC. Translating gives CASSAPPGRGLGYGYTF.

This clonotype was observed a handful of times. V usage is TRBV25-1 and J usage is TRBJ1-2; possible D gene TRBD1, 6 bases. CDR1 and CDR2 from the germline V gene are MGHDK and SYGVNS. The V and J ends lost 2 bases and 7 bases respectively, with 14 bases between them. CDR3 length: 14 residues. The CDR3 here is CASSEVRRDTGYTF. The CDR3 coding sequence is TGTGCCAGCAGTGAAGTCCGCCGGGACACTGGCTACACCTTC.

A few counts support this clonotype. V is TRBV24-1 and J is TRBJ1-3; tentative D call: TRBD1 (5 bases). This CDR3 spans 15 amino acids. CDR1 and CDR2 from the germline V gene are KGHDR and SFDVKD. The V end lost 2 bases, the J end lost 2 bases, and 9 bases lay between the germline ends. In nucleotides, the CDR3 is TGTGCCACCAGTGATTCGAGGACAACTGGAAACACCATATATTTT. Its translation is CATSDSRTTGNTIYF.

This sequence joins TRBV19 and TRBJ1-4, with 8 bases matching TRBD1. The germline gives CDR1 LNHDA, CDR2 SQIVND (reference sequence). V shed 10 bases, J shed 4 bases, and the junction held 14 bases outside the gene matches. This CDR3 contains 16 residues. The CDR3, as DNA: TGTGCCAAATCCGGGACAGGCAAGAGAGTTAATGAAAAACTGTTTTTT. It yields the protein CAKSGTGKRVNEKLFF. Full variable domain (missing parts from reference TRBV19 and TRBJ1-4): DGGITQSPKYLFRKEGQNVTLSCEQNLNHDAMYWYRQDPGQGLRLIYYSQIVNDFQKGDIAEGYSVSREKKESFPLTVTSAQKNPTAFYLCAKSGTGKRVNEKLFFGSGTQLSVL.

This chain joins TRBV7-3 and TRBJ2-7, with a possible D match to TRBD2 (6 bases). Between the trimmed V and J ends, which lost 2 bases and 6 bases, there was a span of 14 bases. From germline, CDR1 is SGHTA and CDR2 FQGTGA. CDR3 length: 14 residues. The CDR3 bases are TGTGCCAGCAGCTTACCAGGGACTCCGGGCGAGCAGTACGTC. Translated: CASSLPGTPGEQYV.